A single sample gave rise to the 30 T cell receptor beta chains below, sequenced in a study of human T cells and chemical hapten exposure. TCRdb processed the RACE reads anew with MiXCR; each CDR3 protein has one entry. The table lists 85,000 to 120,000 distinct CDR3 sequences, roughly 12% of them singletons. The time point here: pre-sensitization, week 0. This sample's treatment: therapeutic diphenylcyclopropenone sensitization with weekly scalp DPC. The material was whole blood, obtained in connection with sensitization to the hapten diphenylcyclopropenone (DPC). The receptors come from a woman aged 50 to 60 with alopecia areata. Some clones in this sample may be carry-over from other donors' samples.

This clonotype has a handful of counts. The chain recombines TRBV11-2 with TRBJ2-4; no firm D call. This CDR3 has 12 amino acids. V lost 1 base and J lost 6, with 4 bases in between. Per the germline V gene, CDR1 is SGHAT and CDR2 is FQNNGV. The CDR3 loop reads CASSLVGNIQYF. CDR3 DNA: TGTGCCAGCAGCTTAGTCGGAAACATTCAGTACTTC.

The rearrangement joins TRBV12-3 or TRBV12-4 to TRBJ2-2; D unclear. Deletions cut 7 bases from V and 7 bases from J, with 13 bases between. The CDR3 totals 13 residues. The CDR3 DNA reads as TGTGCCAGCACCCCTCGGGTGGGCGGGGAGCTGTTTTTT. It translates to CASTPRVGGELFF.

The V call is TRBV20-1, the J call TRBJ2-1, with D perhaps matching TRBD1 or TRBD2 (5 bases each). V was trimmed by 3 bases and J by 7 bases, leaving 7 bases between them. CDR3 length equals 11 residues. Germline-derived CDR1 and CDR2 are DFQATT and SNEGSKA (reference sequence). In nucleotides, the CDR3 is TGCAGTGCTAGGGGGACGAATGAGCAGTTCTTC. Its translation is CSARGTNEQFF.

The rearrangement uses TRBV18 and TRBJ2-7, with a weak D call TRBD1 (6 bases). CDR1 is KGHSH, CDR2 LQKENI, per germline. This CDR3 region has 13 residues. Trimming pared 6 bases from V and 2 bases from J, leaving 11 bases between. The CDR3 DNA reads as TGTGCCAGCTCGGGGGCATCGACCTACGAGCAGTACTTC. The encoded protein is CASSGASTYEQYF. The entire variable domain, with the rest obtained from reference TRBV18 and TRBJ2-7, is as follows: NAGVMQNPRHLVRRRGQEARLRCSPMKGHSHVYWYRQLPEEGLKFMVYLQKENIIDESGMPKERFSAEFPKEGPSILRIQQVVRGDSAAYFCASSGASTYEQYFGPGTRLTVT.

This clonotype has a handful of counts. V is TRBV6-6 and J is TRBJ1-2, with D possibly being TRBD1 (5 bases). CDR1 MNHNY and CDR2 SVGAGI come from the germline V gene (reference sequence). This CDR3 contains 12 residues. The V gene lost 5 bases and the J gene lost 11 bases, with 15 bases spanning the gap. CDR3 protein: CASSNTGTQYTF. For the CDR3, the DNA is TGTGCCAGCAGTAACACCGGGACCCAGTACACCTTC.

This clonotype was counted only a few times. The rearrangement uses TRBV6-1 and TRBJ2-5; TRBD2 matches at 10 bases. Germline V gene lookup returns CDR1 MNHNS and CDR2 SASEGT. The CDR3 is 15 residues long. V lost 6 bases, J lost 4 bases, and 8 bases stayed unmatched. DNA for the CDR3: TGTGCCAGCAGGACACTAGCGGGATATGCAGAGACCCAGTACTTC. Translated: CASRTLAGYAETQYF.

This clonotype occurred a few times. J is TRBJ1-1 and V is TRBV9; TRBD1 is a possible D gene (6 bases). This CDR3 has 13 residues. Germline assignment: CDR1 SGDLS and CDR2 YYNGEE. V lost 4 bases, J lost 7 bases, and 14 bases lay in between. CDR3 protein: CASSPDRSIEAFF. The CDR3 nucleotides are TGTGCCAGCAGCCCCGACAGGTCCATTGAAGCTTTCTTT.

This clonotype was seen a few times. CDR3 sequence (DNA): TGTGCCAGCGGTGGGGTTTATAGCAATCAGCCCCAGCATTTT. This encodes CASGGVYSNQPQHF. The rearrangement links TRBV2 to TRBJ1-5, with D unclear. V lost 8 bases and J 0 bases, leaving 11 bases between the germline ends. The CDR3 loop spans 14 amino acids. Per germline, CDR1 SNHLY and CDR2 FYNNEI. The whole variable domain, remainder taken from reference TRBV2 and TRBJ1-5, is EPEVTQTPSHQVTQMGQEVILRCVPISNHLYFYWYRQILGQKVEFLVSFYNNEISEKSEIFDDQFSVERPDGSNFTLKIRSTKLEDSAMYFCASGGVYSNQPQHFGDGTRLSIL.

The rearrangement uses TRBV14 and TRBJ1-2; D is possibly TRBD1 (6 bases). The CDR3 spans 14 residues. Germline V gives CDR1 SGHDN, CDR2 FVKESK. Trimming removed 0 bases at V and 4 bases at J, with 9 bases between. CDR3 sequence reads: CASSQEQGAYGYTF. Here the CDR3 DNA reads TGTGCCAGCAGCCAAGAACAGGGTGCCTATGGCTACACCTTC.

The chain uses TRBV28 and TRBJ1-6, with D unresolved. CDR1 is MDHEN and CDR2 is SYDVKM in the germline V gene. This CDR3 region has 14 residues. With 3 bases removed from V and 10 bases from J, the gap between germline ends came to 13 bases. The DNA of the CDR3 is TGTGCCAGCAGTTTTTTTAGGATACCATCACCCCTCCACTTT. Amino acids: CASSFFRIPSPLHF.

This clonotype was counted between two and nine times. An end of the junction differs from the germline gene, which may be a read error. The chain joins TRBV2 to TRBJ2-1, with D possibly matching TRBD2 (5 bases). The CDR3 is made up of 14 amino acids. CDR1 and CDR2 from the germline V gene are SNHLY and FYNNEI. The CDR3, as DNA: TGTGCCAGCAGGGAAGCGGAATGGGACAATGAGCAGTTCTTC. Protein: CASREAEWDNEQFF.

This clonotype was counted only a few times. The chain joins TRBV4-3 to TRBJ1-2, with TRBD1 identical over 8 bases. The CDR3 consists of 15 residues. CDR1 is LGHNA, CDR2 YSLEER, per germline. V was pared by 3 bases and J by 6 bases, with 9 bases of the junction left unmatched. Here the CDR3 DNA reads TGCGCCAGCAGCCATTTGGACAGGGCCGAGAATGGCTACACCTTC. This gives the protein CASSHLDRAENGYTF.

This clonotype was seen a few times. The chain uses TRBV4-2 and TRBJ2-5; D perhaps matches TRBD1 (6 bases). This CDR3 has 18 amino acids. Germline V gene lookup returns CDR1 LGHNA and CDR2 YNFKEQ. V lost 1 base to trimming and J lost 2 bases, with 20 bases between them. CDR3 region: CASSQGGFRGLGQETQYF. CDR3 coding DNA: TGTGCCAGCAGCCAAGGAGGCTTCAGGGGATTGGGGCAAGAGACCCAGTACTTC.

The chain uses TRBV2 and TRBJ1-5, with 10 bases that match TRBD1. In germline, CDR1 is SNHLY, CDR2 FYNNEI. Unmatched junction bases numbered 5, after V lost 3 bases and J lost 3 bases. This CDR3 comprises 16 residues. The CDR3 sequence is CASSDRTGGANQPQHF. For the CDR3, the DNA is TGTGCCAGCAGTGATCGGACAGGGGGTGCCAATCAGCCCCAGCATTTT.

This clonotype has a count of ten or more. V usage is TRBV5-1 and J usage is TRBJ2-3; D not certain. The CDR3 totals 13 residues. Trimming shortened V by 0 bases and J by 1 base, and 3 bases separated the two germline ends. Germline-derived CDR1 and CDR2 are SGHRS and YFSETQ. The CDR3 region is CASSLVGTDTQYF. The CDR3 DNA reads as TGCGCCAGCAGCTTGGTAGGCACAGATACGCAGTATTTT. Complete variable domain (other parts from reference TRBV5-1 and TRBJ2-3): KAGVTQTPRYLIKTRGQQVTLSCSPISGHRSVSWYQQTPGQGLQFLFEYFSETQRNKGNFPGRFSGRQFSNSRSEMNVSTLELGDSALYLCASSLVGTDTQYFGPGTRLTVL.

This clonotype has just a few counts. V usage is TRBV28 and J usage is TRBJ2-1; tentative D call: TRBD2 (5 bases). The CDR3 sequence is 15 residues long. The germline CDR1 and CDR2 sequences are MDHEN and SYDVKM. Trimming removed 2 bases at V and 0 bases at J, with 8 bases between. CDR3 nucleotide sequence: TGTGCCAGCAGTTTAACGGGAAGCTCCTACAATGAGCAGTTCTTC. The encoded protein is CASSLTGSSYNEQFF.

Only a few counts were recorded for this clonotype. DNA for the CDR3: TGTGCCAGCAGCTTAAGGGCAAGCGGGGGGGCTGAGCAGTTCTTC. As protein: CASSLRASGGAEQFF. V is TRBV11-2 and J is TRBJ2-1, with 10 bases aligning to TRBD2. This CDR3 spans 15 amino acids. The V segment lost 2 bases and the J segment 9 bases; nucleotides outside the gene matches: 7. Per the germline V gene, CDR1 is SGHAT and CDR2 is FQNNGV.

At least ten counts were recorded for this clonotype. CDR3 region: CASSPSQGQETQYF. The CDR3 nucleotides read TGTGCCAGCTCACCGTCCCAGGGACAAGAGACCCAGTACTTC. The chain uses TRBV18 and TRBJ2-5, with D perhaps matching TRBD1 (5 bases). This CDR3 comprises 14 residues. Trimming shortened V by 3 bases and J by 2 bases, and 10 bases separated the two germline ends. Germline V gene sequence: CDR1 KGHSH, CDR2 LQKENI.

This clonotype was detected ten times or more. The chain couples TRBV9 to TRBJ2-5; D is perhaps TRBD1 (7 bases). The V end was cut by 3 bases, the J end by 5 bases, with 14 bases between. Per the germline V gene, CDR1 is SGDLS and CDR2 is YYNGEE. The CDR3 runs to 14 residues. The CDR3 DNA is TGTGCCAGCAGCGAGACACCAGGGGGGGAGACCCAGTACTTC. Translated: CASSETPGGETQYF. Full variable domain (remainder filled in from reference TRBV9 and TRBJ2-5): DSGVTQTPKHLITATGQRVTLRCSPRSGDLSVYWYQQSLDQGLQFLIQYYNGEERAKGNILERFSAQQFPDLHSELNLSSLELGDSALYFCASSETPGGETQYFGPGTRLLVL.

This chain uses TRBV7-2 with TRBJ2-5; no reliable D call. Germline assignment: CDR1 SGHTA and CDR2 FQGNSA. The V and J ends lost 1 base and 5 bases respectively, with 5 bases between them. The CDR3 has 12 residues. The CDR3 DNA follows: TGTGCCAGCAGCTTAGTCCCCGAGACCCAGTACTTC. Amino acids: CASSLVPETQYF.

To note about this clonotype: This may arise from a read error, as a much more abundant clone is one base away. The CDR3 DNA reads as TGTGCCAGCGGCTTAGAAGCAGGGAAGAGCAGGGCCGGGGAGCTGTTTTTT. Amino acids: CASGLEAGKSRAGELFF. The chain links TRBV7-8 to TRBJ2-2; maybe TRBD1 (5 bases). There are 17 residues in the CDR3. The germline V gene has CDR1 SGHVS and CDR2 FQNEAQ. The full variable domain, with the rest looked up from reference TRBV7-8 and TRBJ2-2, is GAGVSQSPRYKVAKRGQDVALRCDPISGHVSLFWYQQALGQGPEFLTYFQNEAQLDKSGLPSDRFFAERPEGSVSTLKIQRTQQEDSAVYLCASGLEAGKSRAGELFFGEGSRLTVL.

This clonotype was seen only a few times. V usage is TRBV7-2 and J usage is TRBJ2-7, with 7 nucleotides matching TRBD1. The CDR3 covers 13 residues. The germline gives CDR1 SGHTA, CDR2 FQGNSA. V gave up 8 bases and J gave up 6 bases; unmatched junction bases: 10. DNA of the CDR3: TGTGCCAGCGGACGACAGGGTTTGGGCGAGCAGTACTTC. This sequence encodes CASGRQGLGEQYF.

This clonotype has just a few counts. The chain uses TRBV2 and TRBJ2-3; TRBD2 aligns across 13 bases. V shed 9 bases, J shed 4 bases, and the junction held 4 bases outside the gene matches. The CDR3 runs to 14 residues. The germline V gene has CDR1 SNHLY and CDR2 FYNNEI. The chain's CDR3 is CARGTSGDSDTQYF. CDR3 nucleotides: TGTGCCAGAGGGACTAGCGGGGACTCAGATACGCAGTATTTT. The full variable domain, its missing parts supplied by reference TRBV2 and TRBJ2-3, is EPEVTQTPSHQVTQMGQEVILRCVPISNHLYFYWYRQILGQKVEFLVSFYNNEISEKSEIFDDQFSVERPDGSNFTLKIRSTKLEDSAMYFCARGTSGDSDTQYFGPGTRLTVL.

On this clonotype: It is likely a read error, because the conserved phenylalanine at the end of the CDR3 is missing. The DNA is omitted, as the CDR3 cannot be located on it reliably, and the CDR3 follows TCRdb's listing. The chain combines TRBV4-2 with TRBJ2-7; the D call of TRBD1 is as the table states it, not checked on the DNA. In germline, CDR1 is LGHNA, CDR2 YNFKEQ. The CDR3 spans 9 amino acids, including both terminal residues. This CDR3 reads CASSRRGAE.

The chain combines TRBV2 with TRBJ1-5; TRBD1 might be the D (6 bases). Trimming pared 7 bases from V and 3 bases from J, leaving 22 bases between. Germline V gives CDR1 SNHLY, CDR2 FYNNEI. The CDR3 runs to 17 residues. The CDR3 nucleotides read TGTGCCAGCACCCTATCGACAGGAGGAATTGTCAATCAGCCCCAGCATTTT. It specifies CASTLSTGGIVNQPQHF.

A few counts support this clonotype. The CDR3 coding sequence is TGTGCCAGCAGCTTAGGGGGCCTCTCCTACAATGAGCAGTTCTTC. This translates into CASSLGGLSYNEQFF. V and J are TRBV11-2 and TRBJ2-1; possibly TRBD1 for D (5 bases). This CDR3 contains 15 residues. Trimming removed 1 base from V and 0 bases from J, with 7 bases in between. Germline CDR1 reads SGHAT; CDR2 reads FQNNGV.

This clonotype was detected many times. The chain joins TRBV28 to TRBJ1-5; TRBD1 might be the D (5 bases). The CDR3 is made up of 15 amino acids. The germline V and J ends were trimmed by 5 bases and 3 bases, with 14 bases remaining between them. The germline CDR1 and CDR2 sequences are MDHEN and SYDVKM. CDR3 DNA: TGTGCCAGCAGTCCTCCGACAGTCCCCAATCAGCCCCAGCATTTT. Translated: CASSPPTVPNQPQHF.

In its sample, this clonotype was seen many times. The chain links TRBV3-1 to TRBJ2-6, with D unclear. The germline gives CDR1 LGHDT, CDR2 YNNKEL (reference sequence). Trimming took off 1 base at V and 6 bases at J, with 1 base between the two ends. This CDR3 comprises 12 residues. This CDR3 reads CASSQVANVLTF. The CDR3 DNA is TGTGCCAGCAGCCAAGTGGCCAACGTCCTGACTTTC.

In DNA, the CDR3 is TGCGCCAGCAGCCAAGATCCGGTAGGAGTAACGGGGGGCCCCGGAGGAACGCAGTATTTT. It encodes CASSQDPVGVTGGPGGTQYF. The V and J genes are TRBV4-3 and TRBJ2-3; tentatively, D is TRBD2 (7 bases). Germline V gives CDR1 LGHNA, CDR2 YSLEER. The CDR3 runs to 20 residues. The ends were cut back, 0 bases at V and 9 bases at J, with 31 bases in the middle.

The V call is TRBV19, the J call TRBJ1-5; TRBD1 is a possible D gene (5 bases). CDR1 is LNHDA and CDR2 is SQIVND in the germline V gene (reference sequence). The CDR3 contains 13 residues. V lost 5 bases, J lost 10 bases, and 15 bases lay in between. The CDR3 nucleotides read TGTGCCAGTAGTTACGGGACCCTAGAACCCCAGCATTTT. Amino acids: CASSYGTLEPQHF.